The 9 T cell receptor beta chains presented below share a single source sample, sequenced in a study of T cell responses to AZD1222 COVID-19 vaccine. Libraries were prepared by immunoSEQ multiplex PCR; TCRdb keeps only in-frame clonotypes and omits some of them. The repertoire holds 110,000 or so clones, approximately 85% seen once, with over 10% in the top ten. This specimen was peripheral blood, taken on day 0 of MenACWY control vaccination. Receptors were obtained from an adult in good health.

This CDR3 reads CASSLWDRGNTEAFF. CDR3 DNA sequence: TGTGCCAGCAGCCTATGGGACAGGGGGAACACTGAAGCTTTCTTT. This chain links TRBV3-1 (or the pseudogene TRBV3-2) with TRBJ1-1, with 10 bases that match TRBD1. CDR1 LGHDT and CDR2 YNNKEL come from the germline V gene (reference sequence). V lost 4 bases and J lost 1; bases outside the gene matches: 3. This CDR3 has 15 residues.

The chain couples TRBV18 to TRBJ2-3; D gene uncertain. CDR3 length equals 15 residues. Looked up from germline, CDR1 is KGHSH and CDR2 is LQKENI. V dropped 2 bases and J dropped 0 bases, with 9 bases sitting between them. CDR3 region: CASSPFAESTDTQYF. Here the CDR3 DNA reads TGTGCCAGCTCACCATTCGCAGAAAGCACAGATACGCAGTATTTT.

V and J are TRBV5-1 and TRBJ1-6; no firm D call. There are 13 residues in the CDR3. The germline V and J ends were trimmed by 0 bases and 14 bases, with 12 bases remaining between them. Germline CDR1 SGHRS, CDR2 YFSETQ. The CDR3, as DNA: TGCGCCAGCAGCTTGGCCGGTTTGAGTACCCTCCACTTT. Residues: CASSLAGLSTLHF.

The chain's CDR3 is CASKGEGTEAFF. Written as DNA, the CDR3 is TGTGCCAGCAAGGGAGAGGGGACTGAAGCTTTCTTT. V gene TRBV6-5 combines with J gene TRBJ1-1; tentative D call: TRBD1 (5 bases). Germline CDR1 is MNHEY and CDR2 is SVGAGI. V was clipped by 7 bases and J by 5 bases, with 11 bases between them. The CDR3 consists of 12 residues.

Only a few counts were recorded for this clone. The V call is TRBV19, the J call TRBJ2-7, with 9 bases lining up with TRBD1. V was pared by 5 bases and J by 4 bases, with 12 bases of the junction left unmatched. CDR3 length: 16 amino acids. Looked up from germline, CDR1 is LNHDA and CDR2 is SQIVND (reference sequence). The CDR3 here is CASSFTGGRGTYEQYF. CDR3 DNA sequence: TGTGCCAGTAGTTTTACAGGGGGCCGTGGAACTTACGAGCAGTACTTC.

The chain couples TRBV9 to TRBJ1-3, with D possibly being TRBD1 (6 bases). V lost 4 bases and J 4 bases, leaving 18 bases between the germline ends. Per the germline V gene, CDR1 is SGDLS and CDR2 is YYNGEE. The CDR3 sequence is 16 residues long. CDR3 region: CASSSPGGPAGNTIYF. CDR3 DNA: TGTGCCAGCAGCTCTCCTGGGGGCCCGGCGGGAAACACCATATATTTT.

The rearrangement joins TRBV6-5 to TRBJ1-1; TRBD1 might be the D (6 bases). The germline gives CDR1 MNHEY, CDR2 SVGAGI. The CDR3 is 15 amino acids. Trimming cost V 6 bases and J 3 bases, with 17 bases left between them. Written as DNA, the CDR3 is TGTGCCAGCAGGAGAACCGGGACAAGTCACACTGAAGCTTTCTTT. As protein: CASRRTGTSHTEAFF.

A single count supports this clone. This chain uses TRBV5-5 with TRBJ2-2; maybe TRBD1 (5 bases). Trimming removed 5 bases from V and 7 bases from J, with 12 bases in between. Germline CDR1 and CDR2: SGHKS and YYEKEE (reference sequence). CDR3 size: 13 residues. CDR3: CASREDTRGELFF. The DNA for the CDR3 is TGTGCCAGCAGAGAGGACACCCGCGGGGAGCTGTTTTTT.

The chain links TRBV6-5 to TRBJ2-2; D possibly corresponds to TRBD1 (5 bases). CDR1 is MNHEY, CDR2 SVGAGI, per germline. V lost 5 bases, J lost 2 bases, and 12 bases lay in between. The CDR3 length is 15 residues. CDR3 sequence (DNA): TGTGCCAGCAGTACTTGGCAGGGAAACACCGGGGAGCTGTTTTTT. Protein: CASSTWQGNTGELFF.